This record covers a single TCR beta chain. This record comes from a study of blood T cell repertoires in COVID-19. In germline, CDR1 is SGHTA, CDR2 FQGTGA. V lost 6 bases and J lost 8, with 16 bases in between. The CDR3 runs 13 residues. Sequencing was performed with immunoSEQ multiplex PCR; in TCRdb, only in-frame clones are kept and a portion is missing. Among tens of thousands of clones, approximately 80% were seen once, and the ten largest hold 4% to 6%. Source material: peripheral blood. The sequence was obtained from a woman between 70 and 85 years old with acute or convalescent COVID-19. The V call is TRBV7-3, the J call TRBJ1-2; D may be TRBD1 (6 bases). CDR3 loop: CASSLGGMSGYTF. The CDR3 DNA is TGTGCCAGCAGTTTAGGGGGGATGAGCGGCTACACCTTC.